Here is one T cell receptor (beta chain) with its context. This entry comes from a study of shared T cell receptors in the human thymus. The data were produced by immunoSEQ multiplex PCR, yet TCRdb's version contains in-frame clones alone and is incomplete. The sample has 720,000 or so clones; 80% to 90% are singletons. The CDR3 contains 14 residues. With 2 bases removed from V and 8 bases from J, the gap between germline ends came to 15 bases. Germline CDR1 LGHNA, CDR2 YNFKEQ. These data are also associated with another study on human thymus T cells. According to that study: Healthy Finnish infants undergoing corrective surgery for congenital heart defects were used as donors. Thymus specimens were resections from corrective heart surgery. V and J genes seemed to be used with bias in thymic and blood repertoires. Thymic repertoires of unrelated individuals were reported in related research to overlap highly.

The receptor's source is a girl under three years old with a congenital heart defect. This chain connects TRBV4-2 to TRBJ1-2, with unresolved D. Sequences were obtained from thymocytes. The CDR3 loop reads CASSQKVEFGGYTF. The CDR3 nucleotides read TGTGCCAGCAGCCAAAAAGTGGAATTCGGGGGCTACACCTTC.